This T cell receptor beta chain appears in the sequencing data of a study of monozygotic twins with inflammatory bowel disease. Study conclusions and caveats: Patients got different immunosuppressive treatments, which may have made their repertoires more variable.

The CDR3 covers 12 residues. TCRdb re-called the 5' RACE reads, yielding one record per CDR3 amino acid sequence without DNA. This sample's table reports fewer than 200,000 distinct CDR3 sequences. As concerns this clonotype: The antigen is not known.

The sample consisted of blood. The sequence was obtained from a human donor with ulcerative colitis or Crohn's disease, or a healthy co-twin of an affected twin (not recorded which). The chain links TRBV12-3 or TRBV12-4 to TRBJ2-5. CDR3 protein: CASSFADETQYF.